The TCR beta chain under discussion was sequenced for a study of blood T cell repertoires in COVID-19. Whole-study context: COVID-19 samples from acute and convalescent phases originated in the United States, Italy and Spain. Sample material is recorded as cDNA or gDNA derived from T cells, B-cell-depleted T cells, or PBMCs.

Methods used by the authors: Reference gene primers were amplified, and this amplification served to estimate nucleated cell counts. The assay was immunoSEQ multiplex PCR, and TCRdb's table has in-frame clones only and misses some. V and J calls plus clone size are reproduced from that table; the DNA served to infer D and trimming. The sample has around 200,000 clones; around 87% are singletons. Germline-derived CDR1 and CDR2 are SNHLY and FYNNEI. The ends were cut back, 3 bases at V and 1 base at J, with 7 bases in the middle. This CDR3 is built from 14 residues. The sample holds a few counts of this clone.

The V and J genes are TRBV2 and TRBJ1-5; D unclear. Sample: peripheral blood. This clonotype was sampled from a man in his forties or fifties with active or convalescent COVID-19. The CDR3 sequence is CASSERSSNQPQHF. CDR3 coding DNA: TGTGCCAGCAGTGAGAGATCCAGCAATCAGCCCCAGCATTTT.